This entry features one T cell receptor (beta chain) sequence. Its target is unknown. The length of the CDR3 is 14 residues. V shed 6 bases and J 4 bases; nucleotides not matched to a gene: 6. Germline-derived CDR1 and CDR2 are DFQATT and SNEGSKA (reference sequence). This entry belongs to a study of blood T cells in healthy people across ages. The second PCR ran about 6 to 12 cycles with a sample-barcoded 5' primer and J-beta primers. TCRdb passed the 5' RACE reads through MiXCR, listing each CDR3 protein once. In the table there are hundreds of thousands of distinct CDR3 sequences, 58% of which are singletons. Findings of the study overall: With age, beta diversity per million T cells declined roughly linearly, significantly by approximately 41.

The receptor's source is a man between 25 and 39 years old in good health. The sample taken for sequencing was blood. The chain employs TRBV20-1 and TRBJ2-3; 11 nucleotides line up with TRBD2. The CDR3 DNA is TGCAGTGCGATGACTAGCGGGACTTCAGATACGCAGTATTTT. Residues: CSAMTSGTSDTQYF.